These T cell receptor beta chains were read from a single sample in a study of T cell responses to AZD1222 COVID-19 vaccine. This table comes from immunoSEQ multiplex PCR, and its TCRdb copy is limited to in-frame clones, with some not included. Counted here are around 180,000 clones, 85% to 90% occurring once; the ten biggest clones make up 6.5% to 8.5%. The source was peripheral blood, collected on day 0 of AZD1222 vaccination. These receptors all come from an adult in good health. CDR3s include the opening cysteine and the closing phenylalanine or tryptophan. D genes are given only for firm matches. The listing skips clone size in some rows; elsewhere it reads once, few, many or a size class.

TGCGCCAGCTCCCCCGGGATTGGGGGAAACACCATATATTTT | CASSPGIGGNTIYF | - | TRBJ1-3 | TRBV5-1 | once
TGTGCCAGCACTAGGTGGCGTCCAGATACGCAGTATTTT | CASTRWRPDTQYF | - | TRBJ2-3 | TRBV6-5 | -
TGTGCCAGGGATTCAGAGGCTGGTGAAGCTTTCTTT | CARDSEAGEAFF | - | TRBJ1-1 | TRBV2 | -
TGCGCCAGCAGCCACCACAGGGGAGGCACTGAAGCTTTCTTT | CASSHHRGGTEAFF | TRBD1 | TRBJ1-1 | TRBV4-1 | -
TGTGCCAGCTCACCCGGCGGGGGGGGCGCCTATGGCTACACCTTC | CASSPGGGGAYGYTF | - | TRBJ1-2 | TRBV18 | -
TGTGCCAGCAGTGAATATGTCGAGCAGTACTTC | CASSEYVEQYF | - | TRBJ2-7 | TRBV6-1 | -
TGCAGCGTTGTTCCCCAGGGAGGCGGCACTGAAGCTTTCTTT | CSVVPQGGGTEAFF | - | TRBJ1-1 | TRBV29-1 | -
TGTGCCAGCAGCGTAGATAGCGGGGGGGCGGTAGATACGCAGTATTTT | CASSVDSGGAVDTQYF | TRBD2 | TRBJ2-3 | TRBV9 | -
TGCGCCAGCAGCTTGGAGCCGGTCACTAATGAAAAACTGTTTTTT | CASSLEPVTNEKLFF | - | TRBJ1-4 | TRBV5-1 | once
TGTGCCAGCAGCCAATGGACAGGGGACACAGATACGCAGTATTTT | CASSQWTGDTDTQYF | TRBD1 | TRBJ2-3 | TRBV11-2 | -
TGTGCCAGCAGTTTGGAGGGGTTTCGAGTTGGTCAGCCCCAGCATTTT | CASSLEGFRVGQPQHF | - | TRBJ1-5 | TRBV6-5 | -
TGTGCCAGCAGCCTACAGGGCACTGAAGCTTTCTTT | CASSLQGTEAFF | - | TRBJ1-1 | TRBV12-3/TRBV12-4 | -
TGTGCCAGCAGCTTACTGATGGGACAGGGGGACCACGAGCAGTACTTC | CASSLLMGQGDHEQYF | TRBD1 | TRBJ2-7 | TRBV7-9 | -
TGTGCCAGCAGCCCCTCCTGGACAGGGTTGAACACCGGGGAGCTGTTTTTT | CASSPSWTGLNTGELFF | TRBD1 | TRBJ2-2 | TRBV7-9 | once
TGTGCCAGCAGCTCTCAATCTATTTACAGCACAGATACGCAGTATTTT | CASSSQSIYSTDTQYF | - | TRBJ2-3 | TRBV5-4 | -
TGTGCCGGCCGGGGGACAGTCGATGGCTACACCTTC | CAGRGTVDGYTF | TRBD1 | TRBJ1-2 | TRBV28 | few
TGTGCCAGCAGCCAAGATACTACAGGGTCACATGGCTACACCTTC | CASSQDTTGSHGYTF | - | TRBJ1-2 | TRBV3-1/TRBV3-2 | -
TGTGCCAGTAGTATCGAGAGGACACTCTATGGCTACACCTTC | CASSIERTLYGYTF | - | TRBJ1-2 | TRBV19 | -
TGTGCCAGCAGTTTTACAGGCTCTGGGGCCAACGTCCTGACTTTC | CASSFTGSGANVLTF | - | TRBJ2-6 | TRBV28 | -
TGTGCCATCAGTGGGGATCACGGGGATGAAAAACTGTTTTTT | CAISGDHGDEKLFF | - | TRBJ1-4 | TRBV10-3 | -
TGTGCCAGCAGCTTGGGCAGGTGGAATCAGCCCCAGCATTTT | CASSLGRWNQPQHF | - | TRBJ1-5 | TRBV5-6 | -
TGCGCCAGCAGTCAATCTAGCCCAGGGGTCGGAGTATTTAGCAATCAGCCCCAGCATTTT | CASSQSSPGVGVFSNQPQHF | - | TRBJ1-5 | TRBV23-1 | -
TGTGCCAGCAGCCCGGGACAGGGTTTGGAGGGCTACACCTTC | CASSPGQGLEGYTF | TRBD1 | TRBJ1-2 | TRBV7-8 | few
TGTGCCAGCACCGGACAGGGCACGTCTCAGCCCCAGCATTTT | CASTGQGTSQPQHF | TRBD1 | TRBJ1-5 | TRBV2 | -
TGTGCCAGCAGCCTAGGTGGGGAGAACACTGAAGCTTTCTTT | CASSLGGENTEAFF | - | TRBJ1-1 | TRBV7-9 | -
TGCAGCGGAGGCGTGGGTGAGACCCAGTACTTC | CSGGVGETQYF | - | TRBJ2-5 | TRBV20-1 | once
TGTGCCAGCAGGGGGACAGGCTCACTCTATGGCTACACCTTC | CASRGTGSLYGYTF | TRBD1 | TRBJ1-2 | TRBV27 | once
TGTGCCAGCAGCCAACTTACTACCCTTACGGCCAATGAGCAGTTCTTC | CASSQLTTLTANEQFF | - | TRBJ2-1 | TRBV7-3 | -
TGTGCCAGCAGCTTGGAAGGGAAACTCATGAACACTGAAGCTTTCTTT | CASSLEGKLMNTEAFF | - | TRBJ1-1 | TRBV5-4 | -
TGCAGCGTTGAAGCGGGGAATACCTACGAGCAGTACTTC | CSVEAGNTYEQYF | - | TRBJ2-7 | TRBV29-1 | -
TGTGCCTGGAACCCTAACCTCCCGGTGAACACTGAAGCTTTCTTT | CAWNPNLPVNTEAFF | - | TRBJ1-1 | TRBV30 | once
TGTGCCAGCAGTTTAATGCTTGACTTCTCTAATGAAAAACTGTTTTTT | CASSLMLDFSNEKLFF | - | TRBJ1-4 | TRBV28 | -
TGTGCCAGCAGCTTAGAGAACATGGGGCTAGGGGTTAACACTGAAGCTTTCTTT | CASSLENMGLGVNTEAFF | - | TRBJ1-1 | TRBV11-2 | -
TGTGCCAGCAGCTTAGACGGCGCGAATACGCAGTATTTT | CASSLDGANTQYF | - | TRBJ2-3 | TRBV11-3 | -
TGTGCCAGCAGCTCCCGATCGGAGCCTCACCCCCACTATGGCTACACCTTC | CASSSRSEPHPHYGYTF | - | TRBJ1-2 | TRBV5-4 | -
TGTGCCAGCAGCCGTTTGGCTTTACAGTCCTACAATGAGCAGTTCTTC | CASSRLALQSYNEQFF | - | TRBJ2-1 | TRBV7-6 | -
TGTGCCAGCAGCGATAGGCGGGGGGACCCAAACACAGATACGCAGTATTTT | CASSDRRGDPNTDTQYF | TRBD2 | TRBJ2-3 | TRBV7-2 | -
TGTGCCAGCAGTTTACGGATGAACACTGAAGCTTTCTTT | CASSLRMNTEAFF | - | TRBJ1-1 | TRBV28 | -
TGTGCCAGCAGCCAAGAAACTGGGGGTTTCTACAATGAGCAGTTCTTC | CASSQETGGFYNEQFF | - | TRBJ2-1 | TRBV4-2 | -
TGTGCCAGCGCCGAGAGAAACACCATATATTTT | CASAERNTIYF | - | TRBJ1-3 | TRBV25-1 | -
TGTGCCAGCAGCTTGGGTGGGACAGACAATCAGCCCCAGCATTTT | CASSLGGTDNQPQHF | TRBD1 | TRBJ1-5 | TRBV5-4 | -
TGCGCCAGCAGCCAAGAAGTGGACCCAGATACGCAGTATTTT | CASSQEVDPDTQYF | - | TRBJ2-3 | TRBV4-1 | -
TGCAGCGTTGTATACACTGAAGCTTTCTTT | CSVVYTEAFF | - | TRBJ1-1 | TRBV29-1 | -
TGTGCCAGCAGGGGGGAAGGACATGAAGCTTTCTTT | CASRGEGHEAFF | - | TRBJ1-1 | TRBV6-4 | -
TGCGCCAGCAGCACAGGAGAAGGGACCCAGTACTTC | CASSTGEGTQYF | - | TRBJ2-5 | TRBV5-1 | few
TGTGCCAGCAGTTACTTCGCGAGCTCCTACAATGAGCAGTTCTTC | CASSYFASSYNEQFF | - | TRBJ2-1 | TRBV6-5 | -
TGTGCCAGCAGCTTAGGCCTGGGGGAACTTACCTACGAGCAGTACTTC | CASSLGLGELTYEQYF | - | TRBJ2-7 | TRBV13 | -
TGTGCCAGCAGCTTATCGGTATTCGGGGATACGCAGTATTTT | CASSLSVFGDTQYF | - | TRBJ2-3 | TRBV7-6 | few
TGTGCCAGCAGCCCCTGGGACACAGATACGCAGTATTTT | CASSPWDTDTQYF | - | TRBJ2-3 | TRBV5-8 | -
TGTGCCACCAGCAGAGCTACCAGCTCTGGGGCCAACGTCCTGACTTTC | CATSRATSSGANVLTF | - | TRBJ2-6 | TRBV15 | -
TGTGCCAGCAGTTACGGAGCGACAGGGGTGGCCACTGAAGCTTTCTTT | CASSYGATGVATEAFF | TRBD1 | TRBJ1-1 | TRBV6-5 | -
TGTGCCAGCAGCTTGGATGGCGGGTACATCTCCTACGAGCAGTACTTC | CASSLDGGYISYEQYF | - | TRBJ2-7 | TRBV5-4 | few
TGTGCCAGCAGTTCATCCATACAGGGAACTACGCAGTATTTT | CASSSSIQGTTQYF | - | TRBJ2-3 | TRBV27 | -
TGCAGTGCTAGTCCCACAGACTACGAGCAGTACTTC | CSASPTDYEQYF | - | TRBJ2-7 | TRBV20-1 | -
TGTGCCAGCAGTTACAGGCTAGCGGGGACAGATACGCAGTATTTT | CASSYRLAGTDTQYF | TRBD2 | TRBJ2-3 | TRBV6-5 | -